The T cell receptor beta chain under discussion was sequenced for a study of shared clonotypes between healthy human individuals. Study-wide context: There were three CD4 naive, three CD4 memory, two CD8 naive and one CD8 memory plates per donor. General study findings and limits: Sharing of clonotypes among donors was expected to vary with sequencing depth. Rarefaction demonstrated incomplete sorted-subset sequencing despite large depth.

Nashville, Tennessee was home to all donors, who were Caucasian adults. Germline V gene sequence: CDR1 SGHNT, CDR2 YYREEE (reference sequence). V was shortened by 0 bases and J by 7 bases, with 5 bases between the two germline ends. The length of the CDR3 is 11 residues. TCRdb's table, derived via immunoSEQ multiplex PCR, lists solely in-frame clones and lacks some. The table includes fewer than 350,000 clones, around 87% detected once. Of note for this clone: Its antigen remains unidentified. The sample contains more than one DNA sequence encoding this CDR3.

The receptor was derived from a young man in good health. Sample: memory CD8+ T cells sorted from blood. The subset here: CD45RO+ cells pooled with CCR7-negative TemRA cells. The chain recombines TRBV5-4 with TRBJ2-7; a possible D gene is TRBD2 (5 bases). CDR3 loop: CASSLGGEQYF. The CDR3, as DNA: TGTGCCAGCAGCTTGGGAGGGGAGCAGTACTTC.